Listed below are T cell receptor beta chains from one sample, sequenced in a study of human T cells and chemical hapten exposure. TCRdb reprocessed the RACE reads with MiXCR, giving one entry per CDR3 protein. The sample has about 110,000 distinct CDR3 sequences; roughly 9.6% are singletons. The input for sequencing was whole blood, taken in connection with sensitization to the hapten diphenylcyclopropenone (DPC). Receptors were obtained from a woman aged 40 to 55 with alopecia areata. Some clones in this sample may be carry-over from other donors' samples. CDR3s leave out the opening cysteine and the closing phenylalanine or tryptophan. Fields, in order: V gene, J gene, clone size, CDR3 protein. A clone size is listed for some rows: how often the clone was seen (once, few, many), or a class if it is expanded.

TRBV20-1,TRBJ2-4,many,SARPNNLAKNIQY
TRBV6-5,TRBJ2-2,NA,ASSPTFNTGELF
TRBV5-4,TRBJ2-1,many,ASSLRGPANEQF
TRBV13,TRBJ1-1,NA,ASSQDRPGGEAF
TRBV11-3,TRBJ2-1,many,ASSGRVSEQF
TRBV20-1,TRBJ2-7,NA,SARDLRSSYEQY
TRBV5-1,TRBJ2-5,many,ASSIGLLVEETQY
TRBV7-9,TRBJ2-3,many,ASSLGQGRSTDTQY
TRBV28,TRBJ2-7,few,ASSVDREITYEQY
TRBV20-1,TRBJ2-7,few,SARRDRASYEQY
TRBV10-3,TRBJ2-3,NA,AIKLRSTDTQY
TRBV7-2,TRBJ1-1,NA,ASRYGRTGNTEAF
TRBV29-1,TRBJ2-1,many,SVKIAEQF
TRBV4-3,TRBJ2-7,NA,ASSQGTRDRAPYEQY
TRBV7-9,TRBJ2-3,NA,ASSELAGITDTQY
TRBV5-1,TRBJ2-2,many,ASSPGAYNTGELF
TRBV6-2/TRBV6-3,TRBJ2-7,NA,ASTAARPGQGTYEQY
TRBV5-1,TRBJ1-1,NA,ASSFGQGNEAF
TRBV28,TRBJ2-2,many,ASSSRGSGTNTGELF
TRBV7-2,TRBJ2-7,NA,ASSSQPAGMYEQY
TRBV4-1,TRBJ2-7,many,ASSQDRDLEGYEQY
TRBV7-2,TRBJ1-1,many,ASSPTGQGAF
TRBV12-3/TRBV12-4,TRBJ2-1,few,ASSHTSAGAEEQF
TRBV24-1,TRBJ2-1,many,ATSEPMQF
TRBV7-9,TRBJ2-1,many,ASSALDEQF
TRBV4-2,TRBJ1-5,many,ASSQATGGQPQH
TRBV19,TRBJ2-1,many,ASRPGASGPRDNEQF
TRBV7-2,TRBJ2-5,NA,ASSLARSQETQY
TRBV20-1,TRBJ1-1,NA,SVRPEGPEAF
TRBV6-5,TRBJ1-1,NA,ASSYSLGDSEAF
TRBV28,TRBJ2-6,few,ASSPSGTFTSGANVLT
TRBV7-2,TRBJ2-3,few,ASRSGPSTDTQY
TRBV20-1,TRBJ2-2,few,SAPDRGVNTGELF
TRBV12-5,TRBJ1-1,many,ASGPGAEAF
TRBV28,TRBJ2-2,NA,ASIPSSDTGELF
TRBV29-1,TRBJ2-5,few,SVEDPVQETQY
TRBV30,TRBJ1-5,NA,AWSTSGVGQPQH
TRBV7-2,TRBJ1-2,NA,ASSLGPTGNYGYT
TRBV6-2/TRBV6-3,TRBJ2-7,few,ASSPYGGSYEQY